This T cell receptor (beta chain) is drawn from a study of shared clonotypes between healthy human individuals. Overall study findings and caveats: The diversity represented, both genetic and in exposure history, was limited by few donors.

About this clone: Its specificity is not known.

Recent vaccinations or acute infections were absent in the healthy HIV-negative adult donors. Under the authors' procedure: Filtering differed since immunoSEQ provided only junctions, with no quality scores. Assay: immunoSEQ multiplex PCR; the TCRdb copy retains only in-frame clones and omits some. That table furnishes V, J and clone size, whereas the DNA furnished D and trimming. The table includes fewer than 3 million clones, just under 95% detected once. CDR1 and CDR2 (germline): KGHSH, LQKENI. The CDR3 is 20 amino acids. Trimming at V came to 1 base and at J to 4 bases, leaving 17 bases not matched to a gene.

The rearrangement joins TRBV18 to TRBJ2-1; TRBD2 aligns across 9 bases. The TCR comes from a man younger than 35 in good health. Some clones in this sample may be carry-over from other donors' samples. Sequencing was carried out using naive CD4+ T cells from PBMCs. Subset indicated: CD45RA+ positively selected. CDR3 DNA: TGTGCCAGCTCACCACTCTCGGCGGGAGGGCCGCGAATGGGGTACAATGAGCAGTTCTTC. Amino acids: CASSPLSAGGPRMGYNEQFF.